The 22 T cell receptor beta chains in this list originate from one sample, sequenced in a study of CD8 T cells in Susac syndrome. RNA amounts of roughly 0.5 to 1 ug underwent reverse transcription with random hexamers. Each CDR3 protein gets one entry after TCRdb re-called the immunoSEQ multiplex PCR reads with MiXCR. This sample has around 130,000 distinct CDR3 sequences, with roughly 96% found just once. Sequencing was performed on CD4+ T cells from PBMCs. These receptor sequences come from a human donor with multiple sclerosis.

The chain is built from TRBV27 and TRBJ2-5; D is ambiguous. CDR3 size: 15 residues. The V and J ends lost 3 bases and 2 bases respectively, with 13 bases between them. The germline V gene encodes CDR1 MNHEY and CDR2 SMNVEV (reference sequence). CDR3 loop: CASSFVGLEQETQYF. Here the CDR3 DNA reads TGTGCCAGCAGTTTCGTTGGGCTCGAGCAAGAGACCCAGTACTTC.

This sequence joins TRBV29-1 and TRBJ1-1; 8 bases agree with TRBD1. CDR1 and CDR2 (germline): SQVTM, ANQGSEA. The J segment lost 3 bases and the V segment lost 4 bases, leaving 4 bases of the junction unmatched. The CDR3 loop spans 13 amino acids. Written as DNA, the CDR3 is TGCAGCGTTGGAGGACAGGGTTACACTGAAGCTTTCTTT. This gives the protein CSVGGQGYTEAFF.

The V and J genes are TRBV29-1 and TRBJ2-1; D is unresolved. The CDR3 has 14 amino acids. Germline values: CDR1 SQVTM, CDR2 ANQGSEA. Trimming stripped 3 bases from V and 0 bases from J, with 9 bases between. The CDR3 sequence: CSVDSSSSYNEQFF. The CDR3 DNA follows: TGCAGCGTTGATTCAAGTTCCTCCTACAATGAGCAGTTCTTC.

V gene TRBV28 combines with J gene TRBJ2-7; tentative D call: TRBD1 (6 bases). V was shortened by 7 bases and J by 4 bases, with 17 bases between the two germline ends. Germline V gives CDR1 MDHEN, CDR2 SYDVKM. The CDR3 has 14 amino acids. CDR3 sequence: CASTLGGRLYEQYF. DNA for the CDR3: TGTGCCAGCACCCTAGGGGGACGGTTGTACGAGCAGTACTTC.

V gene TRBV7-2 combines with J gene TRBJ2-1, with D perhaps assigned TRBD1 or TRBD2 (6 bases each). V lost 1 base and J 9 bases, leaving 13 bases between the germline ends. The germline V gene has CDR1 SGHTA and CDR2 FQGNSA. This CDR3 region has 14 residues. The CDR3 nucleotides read TGTGCCAGCAGCTTAGACGGGGGCAGCGGTGAGCAGTTCTTC. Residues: CASSLDGGSGEQFF. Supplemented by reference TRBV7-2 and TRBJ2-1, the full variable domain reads GAGVSQSPSNKVTEKGKDVELRCDPISGHTALYWYRQSLGQGLEFLIYFQGNSAPDKSGLPSDRFSAERTGGSVSTLTIQRTQQEDSAVYLCASSLDGGSGEQFFGPGTRLTVL.

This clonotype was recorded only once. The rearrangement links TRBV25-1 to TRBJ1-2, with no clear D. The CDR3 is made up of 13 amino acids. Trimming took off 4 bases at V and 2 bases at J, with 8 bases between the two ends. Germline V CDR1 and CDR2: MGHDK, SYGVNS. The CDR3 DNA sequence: TGTGCCAGCAGTGCCGGGGAAAACTATGGCTACACCTTC. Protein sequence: CASSAGENYGYTF.

Here the CDR3 reads CASSLALGTSYSSSYNEQFF. In nucleotides, the CDR3 is TGTGCCAGCAGCTTAGCGCTCGGGACCTCCTATTCCAGCTCCTACAATGAGCAGTTCTTC. V and J are TRBV11-1 and TRBJ2-1; TRBD1 or TRBD2 may be the D gene (5 bases each). CDR1 and CDR2 (germline): SGHAT, FQDESV (reference sequence). The CDR3 consists of 20 residues. Trimming cost V 0 bases and J 0 bases, with 21 bases left between them.

CDR3 bases: TGTGCCAGCAGCGTAGTACCTAGCGGGAACTACGAGCAGTACTTC. Translating it yields CASSVVPSGNYEQYF. The chain uses TRBV9 and TRBJ2-7, with 9 bases lining up with TRBD2. The germline V gene has CDR1 SGDLS and CDR2 YYNGEE. V gave up 0 bases and J gave up 3 bases; unmatched junction bases: 4. The CDR3 is made up of 15 amino acids.

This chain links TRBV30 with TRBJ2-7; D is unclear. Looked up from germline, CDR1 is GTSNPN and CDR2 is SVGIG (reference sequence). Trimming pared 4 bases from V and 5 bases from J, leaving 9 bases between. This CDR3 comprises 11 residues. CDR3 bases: TGTGCCTGGACAAGGGCCGACGAGCAGTACTTC. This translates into CAWTRADEQYF.

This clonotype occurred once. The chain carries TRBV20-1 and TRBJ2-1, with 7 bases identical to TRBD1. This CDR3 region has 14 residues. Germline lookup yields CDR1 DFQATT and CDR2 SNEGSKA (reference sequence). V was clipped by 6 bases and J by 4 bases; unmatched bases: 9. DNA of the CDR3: TGCAGTGCGGGGACAGTGGGTGGGTACAATGAGCAGTTCTTC. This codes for CSAGTVGGYNEQFF.

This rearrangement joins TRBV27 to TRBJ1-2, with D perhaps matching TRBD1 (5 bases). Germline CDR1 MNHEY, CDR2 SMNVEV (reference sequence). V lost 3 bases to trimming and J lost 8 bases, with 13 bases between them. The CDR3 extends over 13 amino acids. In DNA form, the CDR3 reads TGTGCCAGCAGTTTTCGGGGGGGTCCGGGCTACACCTTC. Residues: CASSFRGGPGYTF.

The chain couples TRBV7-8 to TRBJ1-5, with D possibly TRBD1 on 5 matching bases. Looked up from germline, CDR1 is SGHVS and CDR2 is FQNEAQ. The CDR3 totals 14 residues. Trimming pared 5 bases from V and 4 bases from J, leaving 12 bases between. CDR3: CASSINQGNQPQHF. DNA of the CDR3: TGTGCCAGCAGCATAAATCAGGGTAATCAGCCCCAGCATTTT.

The CDR3: CSAIPNTDTQYF. CDR3 coding DNA: TGCAGTGCCATACCGAACACAGATACGCAGTATTTT. The chain couples TRBV20-1 to TRBJ2-3; no clear D gene. This CDR3 is 12 amino acids long. In germline, CDR1 is DFQATT, CDR2 SNEGSKA (reference sequence). The germline V and J ends were trimmed by 6 bases and 2 bases, with 9 bases remaining between them.

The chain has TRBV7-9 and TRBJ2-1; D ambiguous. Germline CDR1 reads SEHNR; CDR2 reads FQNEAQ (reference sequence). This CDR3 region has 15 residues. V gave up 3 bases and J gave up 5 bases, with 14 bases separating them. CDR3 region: CASSLRLSDHNEQFF. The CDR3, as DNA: TGTGCCAGCAGCTTGAGGCTGTCGGATCACAATGAGCAGTTCTTC.

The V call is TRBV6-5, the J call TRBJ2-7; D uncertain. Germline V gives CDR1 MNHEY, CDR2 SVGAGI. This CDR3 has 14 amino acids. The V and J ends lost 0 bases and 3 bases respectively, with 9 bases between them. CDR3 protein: CASSYSHGGYEQYF. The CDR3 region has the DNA TGTGCCAGCAGTTACTCCCATGGTGGCTACGAGCAGTACTTC.

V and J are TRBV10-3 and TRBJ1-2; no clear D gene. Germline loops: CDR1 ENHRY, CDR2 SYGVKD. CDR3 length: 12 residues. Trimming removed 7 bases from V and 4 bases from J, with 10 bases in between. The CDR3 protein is CAINNGGYGYTF. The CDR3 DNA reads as TGTGCCATCAATAACGGTGGCTATGGCTACACCTTC.

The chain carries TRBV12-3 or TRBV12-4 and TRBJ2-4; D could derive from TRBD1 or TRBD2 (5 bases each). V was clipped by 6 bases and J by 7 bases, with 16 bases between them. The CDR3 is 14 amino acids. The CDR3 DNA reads TGTGCCAGCAGCCCTAGAGGGGCAAGTAACATTCAGTACTTC. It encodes CASSPRGASNIQYF.

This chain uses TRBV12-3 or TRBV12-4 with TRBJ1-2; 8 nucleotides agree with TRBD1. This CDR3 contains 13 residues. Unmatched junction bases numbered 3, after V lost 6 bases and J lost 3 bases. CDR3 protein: CASRGTGYYGYTF. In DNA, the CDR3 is TGTGCCAGCAGGGGGACAGGCTACTATGGCTACACCTTC.

The CDR3 loop is CSARERLAGYNEQFF. CDR3 in DNA: TGCAGTGCTAGAGAGAGGCTAGCGGGGTACAATGAGCAGTTCTTC. The genes are TRBV20-1 and TRBJ2-1, with 9 nucleotides matching TRBD2. The trim removed 0 bases at V and 4 bases at J, leaving 4 bases unmatched. The CDR3 is 15 amino acids. The germline CDR1 and CDR2 sequences are DFQATT and SNEGSKA (reference sequence).

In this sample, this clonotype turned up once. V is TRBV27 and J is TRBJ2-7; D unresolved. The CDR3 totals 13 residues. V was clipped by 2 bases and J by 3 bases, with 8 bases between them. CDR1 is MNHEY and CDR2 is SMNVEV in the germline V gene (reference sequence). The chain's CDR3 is CASSLSYSYEQYF. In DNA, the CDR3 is TGTGCCAGCAGTTTAAGCTACAGCTACGAGCAGTACTTC.

The CDR3 nucleotides read TGCAGCTTTTCCGGGGCGGGTGAAAAACTGTTTTTT. It codes for CSFSGAGEKLFF. V gene TRBV29-1 combines with J gene TRBJ1-4; tentative D call: TRBD1 (5 bases). V was trimmed by 8 bases and J by 7 bases, leaving 14 bases between them. The CDR3 sequence is 12 residues long. The germline CDR1 and CDR2 sequences are SQVTM and ANQGSEA.

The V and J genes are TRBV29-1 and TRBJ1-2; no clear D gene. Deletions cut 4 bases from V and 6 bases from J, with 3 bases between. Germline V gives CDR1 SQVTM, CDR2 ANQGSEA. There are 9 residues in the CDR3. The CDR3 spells CSVGNGYTF. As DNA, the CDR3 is TGCAGCGTTGGTAATGGCTACACCTTC.